The 11 T cell receptor beta chains below come from one sample, sequenced in a study of memory CD4+ T cells and cytomegalovirus serostatus. Single viable CD3+CD4+CD8-CD45RO+ cells were sorted as the memory CD4+ T cells. Clones were read by immunoSEQ multiplex PCR, and TCRdb kept only the in-frame ones, dropping some. Of about 38,000 clones listed, about 80% were seen once; the top ten hold approximately 5%. Sample: memory CD4+ T cells from blood. The source of these receptors is an adult in good health and CMV-seropositive.

This clone was counted between two and nine times. The V and J genes are TRBV2 and TRBJ2-5, with 10 positions matching TRBD1. Trimming removed 4 bases from V and 4 bases from J; junction bases left unmatched: 6. The germline CDR1 and CDR2 sequences are SNHLY and FYNNEI. This CDR3 region has 15 residues. The CDR3 nucleotides read TGTGCCAGCAGTGCCGACAGGGGGCGGCTAGAGACCCAGTACTTC. Translated, it gives CASSADRGRLETQYF. Full variable domain (rest looked up from reference TRBV2 and TRBJ2-5): EPEVTQTPSHQVTQMGQEVILRCVPISNHLYFYWYRQILGQKVEFLVSFYNNEISEKSEIFDDQFSVERPDGSNFTLKIRSTKLEDSAMYFCASSADRGRLETQYFGPGTRLLVL.

This clone was picked up one time. The chain has TRBV5-4 and TRBJ2-5, with 14 bases fitting TRBD2. The V gene's germline CDR1 is SGHNT and CDR2 YYREEE (reference sequence). The CDR3 runs 16 residues. V dropped 3 bases and J dropped 5; count of bases not matched to a gene: 6. In DNA form, the CDR3 reads TGTGCCAGCAGCTCGGGACTAGCGGGAGTGGCGGAGACCCAGTACTTC. Its translation: CASSSGLAGVAETQYF.

This clone is labeled medium-sized. The J gene is TRBJ2-3, the V gene TRBV4-1; no reliable D call. This CDR3 is built from 16 residues. V was trimmed by 1 base and J by 2 bases, leaving 13 bases between them. Germline lookup yields CDR1 MGHRA and CDR2 YSYEKL. The CDR3 coding sequence is TGCGCCAGCAGCCAAGCGGCATCGGATCTCACAGATACGCAGTATTTT. Protein sequence: CASSQAASDLTDTQYF.

The CDR3, as DNA: TGTGCCAGCAGTCCTTACAGGGGGCAAGAGACCCAGTACTTC. This encodes CASSPYRGQETQYF. The chain links TRBV27 to TRBJ2-5; TRBD1 agrees at 8 bases. Germline V gene data show CDR1 as MNHEY and CDR2 as SMNVEV (reference sequence). V lost 5 bases, J lost 2 bases, and 4 bases stayed unmatched. The CDR3 is 14 amino acids.

The V gene is TRBV27, the J gene TRBJ2-2; 8 positions agree with TRBD2. CDR1 and CDR2 from the germline V gene are MNHEY and SMNVEV (reference sequence). The CDR3 consists of 15 residues. Germline trimming cut 6 bases from V and 7 bases from J; bases unmatched to any gene: 10. The DNA for the CDR3 is TGTGCCAGCAGCGGGGGGGTAACTCTAGGCGGGGAGCTGTTTTTT. Residues: CASSGGVTLGGELFF.

The gene calls are TRBV28 and TRBJ2-7; tentative D call: TRBD2 (5 bases). CDR3 length equals 13 residues. V shed 2 bases and J shed 4 bases, with 9 bases lying between them. Per germline, CDR1 MDHEN and CDR2 SYDVKM. CDR3 nucleotide sequence: TGTGCCAGCAGTTTAGCCGCGGGTTACGAGCAGTACTTC. This sequence encodes CASSLAAGYEQYF.

The chain links TRBV6-5 to TRBJ2-5; D is possibly TRBD1 (7 bases). The CDR3 runs 14 residues. Germline values: CDR1 MNHEY, CDR2 SVGAGI. V was shortened by 8 bases and J by 5 bases, with 18 bases between the two germline ends. The CDR3 here is CASGGTAFTETQYF. Here the CDR3 DNA reads TGTGCCAGCGGGGGGACAGCATTTACCGAGACCCAGTACTTC.

The chain combines TRBV29-1 with TRBJ2-3; 9 bases map to TRBD2. Per germline, CDR1 SQVTM and CDR2 ANQGSEA. CDR3 size: 14 residues. The V gene end was trimmed by 4 bases and the J gene end by 0 bases; junction bases not matched to a gene: 2. The CDR3 nucleotides read TGCAGCGTTGGACTAGCGGCTAGCACAGATACGCAGTATTTT. Translating it yields CSVGLAASTDTQYF.

This clone has only a few counts. The DNA is left out, because the CDR3 cannot be placed on it with certainty; the CDR3 is given as TCRdb lists it. The chain employs TRBV12-2 and TRBJ1-2; TRBD1, as called in the table, went unchecked against the DNA. TRBV12-2 is labeled a pseudogene. The CDR3 has 11 amino acids, counting both end residues. The CDR3 spells CASRTGYGCTF.

This clone showed up just a few times. The J gene is TRBJ1-5, the V gene TRBV4-3, with D possibly being TRBD1 (6 bases). The CDR3 has 14 residues. Germline-derived CDR1 and CDR2 are LGHNA and YSLEER. V lost 4 bases, J lost 6 bases, and 13 bases lay in between. CDR3 coding DNA: TGCGCCAGCAGCCTCGCGGCACAGGGTCAGCCCCAGCATTTT. Amino acids: CASSLAAQGQPQHF.

This rearrangement joins TRBV2 to TRBJ2-2, with D hard to call. This CDR3 comprises 12 residues. V was cut by 6 bases and J by 5 bases, with 7 bases left in between. Germline values: CDR1 SNHLY, CDR2 FYNNEI. CDR3 region: CASRGGTGELFF. CDR3 DNA sequence: TGTGCCAGCAGGGGTGGGACCGGGGAGCTGTTTTTT.